The entry below gives a single TCR beta chain sequence along with its context. The specificity of this receptor is unknown. There are no base qualities to consult, and no much larger clone falls within one base. Per the germline V gene (reference sequence), LNHDA is the CDR1 and SQIVND is the CDR2. The CDR3 contains 14 residues, cysteine and phenylalanine counted. The DNA shown is the 42-base CDR3, in frame from base 1. Deletion took 4 bases off V and 5 bases off J, with a span of 14 bases between the germline ends. The TCR beta CDR3 regions were amplified from RNA transcripts. The first round of RT-PCR for the TCR CDR3 was performed with the HTBI primer set and the Qiagen OneStep RT-PCR kit. Libraries were constructed in a second round of multiplex PCR, after which size selection and purification were performed. Paired-end sequencing of the libraries was performed with 100 bp reads on an Illumina HiSeq2000. Processing in the source paper ran as follows. SOAPnuke was used to process the raw data, with reads discarded if the reads contained adapters or uncalled bases, had a mean Phred below 15, or lacked an exact constant-primer or identifier match. COPE v1.2.5 was used to merge high-quality paired reads, and clonotypes were defined as unique nucleotide sequences. Clonotypes were aligned to IMGT TRBV, TRBD and TRBJ reference segments using MiTCR v1.1. The analysis included only V-J combinations with a frequency above 0.0001, which together covered roughly 99% of the repertoires. The TCS score was defined as the ratio of F50 (clonal expansion) to E x V (chaos), calculated using BLOSUM62-based TCRdist between CDR3 peptides within each V-J. Welch's t-statistics and random forest reduced roughly 530 V-J features to around 14, which were used in a naive Bayes classifier (R e1071). TCRdb took the public reads, trimmed them with fastp at Q25, ran MiXCR for clone calling and kept in-frame beta chains. Rows with one shared CDR3 protein collapse into an entry with the most common genes and DNA. The V and J calls were not made by the authors but by TCRdb's processing. The sample records over 650,000 distinct CDR3 sequences, approximately 16% of which are singletons. The ten top clones hold over 7.5% of the sample.

The sample comes from a study of T cells in Graves' hyperthyroidism and ophthalmopathy (dated by TCRdb to between 2018 and 2020). Notes on the research overall: Peripheral blood samples were taken at the time of initial diagnosis, prior to any treatment. The paper reports TCR Vbeta CDR3 sequencing of 135 peripheral blood samples: 40 or so ophthalmopathy, 75 to 80 hyperthyroidism and around 17 progressor patients. For training and testing, the roughly 100 patients in the discovery cohort were randomly divided in a 7:3 ratio. Prospective prediction of ophthalmopathy was tested in an independent validation cohort consisting of 18 hyperthyroidism patients and more than 15 patients who later progressed to ophthalmopathy. In addition, the study compared T-cell repertoires in thyroid tissue and in blood from about six Graves' hyperthyroidism patients. After blood sampling, hyperthyroidism patients were treated with methimazole at a starting dose of 30 mg daily, and ophthalmopathy patients were treated with high-dose intravenous methylprednisolone. To identify distinguishing TCR V-J signatures, a discovery cohort of 90 to 100 patients was used, comprising approximately 40 with Graves' ophthalmopathy and some 60 with stable Graves' hyperthyroidism.

A patient counted as having stable Graves' hyperthyroidism if no progression to ophthalmopathy occurred over 18 months of follow-up. The hyperthyroidism patients were between 18 and 65 years old and newly diagnosed, with a disease duration of less than 2 months. Patients with uncontrolled infections, other autoimmune diseases, pregnancy or lactation were excluded. Clinical symptoms, serum thyroxine and TRAb, thyroid ultrasound, and orbital computed tomography formed the basis for the diagnoses. Ficoll-Paque density gradient centrifugation was used to isolate PBMCs from 8 to 10 ml of fresh peripheral blood. Total RNA was extracted using Trizol reagent, and RNA quality was assessed on an Agilent 2100 Bioanalyzer. What the study reported, not specific to this receptor: Sample size was not statistically predetermined, and blinding of investigators to group allocation was not performed. In validation, progression to ophthalmopathy was predicted by the model with approximately 67% sensitivity and roughly 76% specificity, a median of approximately 6.5 months before onset. Ophthalmopathy was separated from stable hyperthyroidism by a 13 V-J signature model, with over 85% sensitivity and approximately 84% specificity obtained in cross-validation and 80%/75% obtained in testing. Most expanded thyroid clonotypes (frequency above 0.001) were also found in blood, which suggests that blood repertoires may mirror thyroid immune responses.

The V and J genes are TRBV19 and TRBJ1-1; a tentative D call is TRBD1 (6 bases match). The TCR comes from a man younger than 30 with Graves' hyperthyroidism. Specimen: blood. The nucleotide sequence is TGTGCCAGTAGTAGAAACAGGGCCCGGACTGAAGCTTTCTTT. This sequence encodes CASSRNRARTEAFF.